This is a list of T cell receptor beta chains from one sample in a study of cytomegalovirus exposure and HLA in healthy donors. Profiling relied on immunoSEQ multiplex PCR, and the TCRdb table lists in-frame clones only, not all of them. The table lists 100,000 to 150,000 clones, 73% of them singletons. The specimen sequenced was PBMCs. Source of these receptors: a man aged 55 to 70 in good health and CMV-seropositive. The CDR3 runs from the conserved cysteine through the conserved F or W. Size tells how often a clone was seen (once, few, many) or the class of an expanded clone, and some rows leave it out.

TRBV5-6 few CASSLDGTLGTGELFF
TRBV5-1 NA CASSDPSGAGTEAFF
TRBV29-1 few CSVSDRKGDTQYF
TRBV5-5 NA CASSLNQGPDTQYF
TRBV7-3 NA CASSWDRNSPLHF
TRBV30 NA CAWSEGGLRAPLHF
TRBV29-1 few CSAGASDEQFF
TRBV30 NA CAGLAGLNTGELFF
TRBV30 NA CASRDRGTDTQYF
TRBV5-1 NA CASSLVSGTYEQYF
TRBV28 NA CASSLLREKLFF
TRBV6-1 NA CASSDRVGGYSNQPQHF
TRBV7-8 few CASSVTRVGPPLHF
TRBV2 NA CASGGGGAQETQYF
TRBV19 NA CASSATSGGLETQYF
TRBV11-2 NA CASSLATSGVEQYF
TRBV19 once CASSFSELPLHF
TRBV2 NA CASTETSGGDTGELFF
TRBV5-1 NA CASSLGAGLETQYF
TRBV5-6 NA CASSLLGGQGVYGYTF
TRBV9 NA CASSVSSANYGYTF
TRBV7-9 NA CASSYSGPPQGAGYF
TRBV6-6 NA CASSPLRVNTEAFF
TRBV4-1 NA CASSQPGQPKRRYGYTF
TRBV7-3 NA CASSFSPGANVLTF